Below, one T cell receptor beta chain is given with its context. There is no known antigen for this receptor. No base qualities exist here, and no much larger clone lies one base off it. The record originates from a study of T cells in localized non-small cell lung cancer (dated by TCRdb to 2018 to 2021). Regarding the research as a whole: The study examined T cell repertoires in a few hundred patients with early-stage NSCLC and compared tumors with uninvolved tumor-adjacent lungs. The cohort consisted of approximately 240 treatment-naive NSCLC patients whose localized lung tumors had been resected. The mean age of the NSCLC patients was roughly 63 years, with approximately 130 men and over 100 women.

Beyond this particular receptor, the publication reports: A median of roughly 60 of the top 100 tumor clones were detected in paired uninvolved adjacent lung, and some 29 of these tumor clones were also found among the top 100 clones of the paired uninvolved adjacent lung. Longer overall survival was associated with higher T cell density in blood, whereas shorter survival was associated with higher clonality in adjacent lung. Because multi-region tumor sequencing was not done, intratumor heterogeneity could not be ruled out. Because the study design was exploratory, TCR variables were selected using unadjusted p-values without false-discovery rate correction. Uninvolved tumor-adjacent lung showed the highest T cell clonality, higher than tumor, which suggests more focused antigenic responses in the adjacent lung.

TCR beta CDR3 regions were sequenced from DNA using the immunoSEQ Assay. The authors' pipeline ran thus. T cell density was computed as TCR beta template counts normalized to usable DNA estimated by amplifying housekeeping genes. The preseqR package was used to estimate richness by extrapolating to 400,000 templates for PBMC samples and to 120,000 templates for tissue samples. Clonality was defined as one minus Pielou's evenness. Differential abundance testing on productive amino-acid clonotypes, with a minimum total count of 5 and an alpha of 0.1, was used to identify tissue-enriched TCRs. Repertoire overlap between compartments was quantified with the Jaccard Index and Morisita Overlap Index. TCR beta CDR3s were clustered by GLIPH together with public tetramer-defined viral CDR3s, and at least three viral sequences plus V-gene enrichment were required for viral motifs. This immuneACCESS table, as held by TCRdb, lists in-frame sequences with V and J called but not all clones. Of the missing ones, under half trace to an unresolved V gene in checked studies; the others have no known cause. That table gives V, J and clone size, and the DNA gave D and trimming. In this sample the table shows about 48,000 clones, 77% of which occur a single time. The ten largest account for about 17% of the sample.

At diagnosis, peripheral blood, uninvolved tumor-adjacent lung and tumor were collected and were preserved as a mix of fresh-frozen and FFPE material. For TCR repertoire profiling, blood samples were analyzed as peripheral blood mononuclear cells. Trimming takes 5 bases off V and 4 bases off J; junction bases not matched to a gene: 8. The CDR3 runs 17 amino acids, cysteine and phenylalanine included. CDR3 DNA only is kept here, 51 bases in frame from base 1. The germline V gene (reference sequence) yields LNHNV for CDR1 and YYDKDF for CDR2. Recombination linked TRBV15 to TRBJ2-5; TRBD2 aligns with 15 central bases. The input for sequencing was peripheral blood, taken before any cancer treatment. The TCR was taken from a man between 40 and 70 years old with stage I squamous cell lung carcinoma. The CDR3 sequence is CATSGGTSGGRGETQYF. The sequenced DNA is TGTGCCACCAGCGGCGGGACTAGCGGGGGGCGTGGAGAGACCCAGTACTTC.